These T cell receptor beta chains were read from a single sample in a study of cytomegalovirus exposure and HLA in healthy donors. Here immunoSEQ multiplex PCR was the method, and the copy in TCRdb shows in-frame clones only, minus some. The sample holds more than 85,000 clones; roughly 89% are singletons and the top ten take around 1.9%. The sequenced sample consisted of PBMCs. These receptors were taken from a woman under 30 in good health and CMV-seronegative. Both conserved end residues are part of each CDR3. A D gene is named only where the DNA matches it firmly. Rows may omit the clone size; those that give it use once, few, many or a size class.

cdr3_aa cdr3_nt d_call j_call v_call clone_size
CASSTIEGDRPSQPQHF TGTGCCAGTAGTACAATCGAGGGGGACAGGCCTTCTCAGCCCCAGCATTTT TRBD1 TRBJ1-5 TRBV19 medium-sized
CASSEIGDSSYNEQFF TGCGCCAGCAGTGAGATCGGGGACAGCTCCTACAATGAGCAGTTCTTC TRBD1 TRBJ2-1 TRBV10-2 NA
CASSSVGTSGITGELFF TGTGCCAGCAGTTCAGTTGGGACTAGCGGGATCACCGGGGAGCTGTTTTTT TRBD2 TRBJ2-2 TRBV28 NA
CASSLDRVGDEQFF TGCGCCAGCAGCTTGGACAGGGTGGGGGATGAGCAGTTCTTC NA TRBJ2-1 TRBV5-1 NA
CASSSGTGRYEQYF TGTGCCAGCAGCTCCGGGACAGGGAGATACGAGCAGTACTTC TRBD1 TRBJ2-7 TRBV7-9 NA
CASSPVQGSYNEQFF TGTGCCAGCTCACCGGTACAGGGGTCCTACAATGAGCAGTTCTTC TRBD1 TRBJ2-1 TRBV18 NA
CASSPTDRVGSPLHF TGTGCCAGCAGCCCCACAGACAGGGTGGGATCACCCCTCCACTTT TRBD1 TRBJ1-6 TRBV14 NA
CASSYSKSGKTEAFF TGTGCCAGCAGTTACTCGAAGTCAGGGAAGACTGAAGCTTTCTTT NA TRBJ1-1 TRBV6-5 NA
CSAKSPSASLSYNEQFF TGCAGCGCCAAAAGTCCTAGCGCGTCGCTCTCCTACAATGAGCAGTTCTTC NA TRBJ2-1 TRBV29-1 NA
CASSRPGMSEQYF TGTGCCAGTTCGAGGCCAGGGATGAGCGAGCAGTACTTC NA TRBJ2-7 TRBV6-5 NA
CSARPSAAAGEQYF TGCAGCGCCCGACCCTCTGCAGCCGCAGGGGAGCAGTACTTC NA TRBJ2-7 TRBV29-1 NA
CAWPGTKYEQYF TGTGCCTGGCCCGGGACTAAATACGAGCAGTACTTC TRBD2 TRBJ2-7 TRBV30 NA
CASSSLAGKYNEQFF TGCGCCAGCAGCTCCCTAGCGGGTAAATACAATGAGCAGTTCTTC TRBD2 TRBJ2-1 TRBV5-1 NA
CASSQGLAEYNEQFF TGTGCCAGCAGCCAGGGACTAGCGGAGTACAATGAGCAGTTCTTC TRBD2 TRBJ2-1 TRBV6-4 once
CASSLSGGRRSYNEQFF TGTGCCAGCAGTTTATCGGGCGGGAGGAGGTCCTACAATGAGCAGTTCTTC TRBD2 TRBJ2-1 TRBV27 NA
CASCGLAGYNEQFF TGTGCCAGCTGCGGACTAGCGGGGTACAATGAGCAGTTCTTC TRBD2 TRBJ2-1 TRBV6-1 NA
CASSSGLAAYQETQYF TGCGCCAGCAGCTCGGGACTAGCGGCGTACCAAGAGACCCAGTACTTC TRBD2 TRBJ2-5 TRBV5-1 NA
CASSGRGRNEQFF TGTGCCAGCAGCGGCAGGGGGCGTAATGAGCAGTTCTTC TRBD1 TRBJ2-1 TRBV9 NA
CATSRDLVRDSQFF TGTGCCACCAGCAGAGATCTTGTCCGGGACAGCCAGTTCTTC TRBD1 TRBJ2-1 TRBV15 NA
CASSLGASGATDTQYF TGTGCCAGCAGCTTAGGCGCTAGCGGGGCTACAGATACGCAGTATTTT TRBD2 TRBJ2-3 TRBV7-9 NA